Listed below are T cell receptor beta chains from one sample, sequenced in a study of regulatory T cells in long-lasting Graves disease. TCRdb redid the calling of the multiplex PCR reads with MiXCR, one entry per CDR3 protein. The sample lists roughly 500,000 distinct CDR3 sequences, more than 10% seen once, with roughly 8.9% in the top ten. The data also belong to a second study, concerning T cells in Graves' hyperthyroidism and ophthalmopathy.

The sequences come from peripheral blood mononuclear cells (PBMCs), collected at new diagnosis, from a patient treated with antithyroid drugs. The source of these receptors is a young woman with Graves disease. Both conserved end residues are part of each CDR3. Size values are once, few and many counts, or a class for expanded clones, and some rows have none.

V: TRBV30
length: 15
size: many
CDR3: CAWSVVGPSPDTQYF

V: TRBV7-3
length: 14
size: many
CDR3: CASSLNALTYEQYF

V: TRBV10-3
length: 13
size: many
CDR3: CAISETIRNIQYF

V: TRBV7-9
length: 16
size: .
CDR3: CASSSPSGGSYNEHFF

V: TRBV27
length: 15
size: few
CDR3: CASSFGGRGYNEQFF

V: TRBV6-1
length: 16
size: many
CDR3: CASRPLGTSGWNEQFF

V: TRBV20-1
length: 11
size: few
CDR3: CSCAGGREQFF

V: TRBV6-5
length: 15
size: .
CDR3: CASSYSQNMNTEAFF

V: TRBV20-1
length: 14
size: few
CDR3: CSARDADRTYEQYF

V: TRBV6-2/TRBV6-3
length: 16
size: many
CDR3: CASSTGTSGFSYEQYF

V: TRBV11-2
length: 12
size: many
CDR3: CASSTGANVLTF

V: TRBV19
length: 14
size: many
CDR3: CASSIGRRSHGYTF

V: TRBV11-2
length: 15
size: once
CDR3: CASSLEFRTVGQRYF

V: TRBV3-1
length: 13
size: many
CDR3: CASSPGLADEQYF

V: TRBV10-3
length: 16
size: many
CDR3: CAISAAPGQGAHEQYF

V: TRBV5-1
length: 12
size: many
CDR3: CASRVLDTEAFF

V: TRBV12-3/TRBV12-4
length: 14
size: many
CDR3: CASSWMGARTEAFF

V: TRBV6-1
length: 15
size: few
CDR3: CASSTQDRVVSPLHF

V: TRBV2
length: 11
size: many
CDR3: CASRVVNEQFF

V: TRBV4-1
length: 16
size: many
CDR3: CASSQHPGTRPYEQYF

V: TRBV6-4
length: 15
size: .
CDR3: CASRKHSGLADTQYF

V: TRBV30
length: 14
size: many
CDR3: CAWSVLWGIDGYTF

V: TRBV27
length: 17
size: .
CDR3: CASSRRLAGGTPDTQYF

V: TRBV11-2
length: 16
size: .
CDR3: CASSLGIGTGGNEQFF

V: TRBV11-2
length: 18
size: few
CDR3: CASSFDGGGSREGETQYF

V: TRBV27
length: 15
size: many
CDR3: CASSSWDSGMRGYTF

V: TRBV3-1
length: 15
size: many
CDR3: CASSRQGRGNSPLHF

V: TRBV28
length: 13
size: few
CDR3: CASSLTGSDIQYF